Following are 25 T cell receptor beta chains from one sample sequenced in a study of T cell repertoires in cytomegalovirus infection. The antigens for these receptors are not known. TCRdb itself ran the reads through MiXCR, one entry per CDR3 protein. This table holds around 710,000 distinct CDR3 sequences, almost 30% found once. This specimen consisted of cultured CD8+ T cells from PBMCs, obtained from culture after CMV antigen stimulation. The receptors derive from a human donor in good health (CMV status not recorded). Some clones in this sample may be carry-over from other donors' samples.

The V call is TRBV11-2, the J call TRBJ2-5, with a weak D call TRBD2 (6 bases). Germline loops: CDR1 SGHAT, CDR2 FQNNGV. The CDR3 loop spans 17 amino acids. Trimming pared 5 bases from V and 4 bases from J, leaving 23 bases between. CDR3: CASSRTVAEYVTETQYF. Written as DNA, the CDR3 is TGTGCCAGCAGCCGGACGGTAGCGGAATATGTTACAGAGACCCAGTACTTC.

The rearrangement joins TRBV7-6 to TRBJ2-3; 7 nucleotides match TRBD1. This CDR3 comprises 14 residues. Germline-derived CDR1 and CDR2 are SGHVS and FNYEAQ. Trimming cost V 5 bases and J 7 bases; bases outside gene matches: 9. CDR3 region: CASSQGTAAYTQYF. The CDR3 DNA reads as TGTGCCAGCAGCCAAGGGACAGCAGCATATACGCAGTATTTT. Based on the CDR3 plus reference TRBV7-6 and TRBJ2-3, the full variable domain is GAGVSQSPRYKVTKRGQDVALRCDPISGHVSLYWYRQALGQGPEFLTYFNYEAQQDKSGLPNDRFSAERPEGSISTLTIQRTEQRDSAMYRCASSQGTAAYTQYFGPGTRLTVL.

This clonotype was seen more than once but under ten times. V gene TRBV28 combines with J gene TRBJ1-2; 8 nucleotides align to TRBD1. Germline V CDR1 and CDR2: MDHEN, SYDVKM. Losses at the gene ends were 6 bases for V and 4 bases for J; bases not matched to a gene: 4. The CDR3 runs to 13 residues. DNA of the CDR3: TGTGCCAGCAGGTCCCAGGGGGCCTATGGCTACACCTTC. It yields the protein CASRSQGAYGYTF.

The chain joins TRBV6-5 to TRBJ2-6; D is unresolved. The CDR3 spans 13 residues. Trimming took off 7 bases at V and 3 bases at J, with 7 bases between the two ends. CDR1 MNHEY and CDR2 SVGAGI come from the germline V gene. The CDR3 loop reads CASTYGGANVLTF. The CDR3 coding sequence is TGTGCCAGCACCTATGGTGGGGCCAACGTCCTGACTTTC.

This clonotype showed up just a few times. The CDR3 DNA follows: TGTGCCAGCAGTTTATGGGGGGCCCTCCATGAAGCTTTCTTT. It codes for CASSLWGALHEAFF. The genes are TRBV27 and TRBJ1-1; D is perhaps TRBD1 (6 bases). CDR1 and CDR2 from the germline V gene are MNHEY and SMNVEV (reference sequence). The germline V and J ends were trimmed by 1 base and 7 bases, with 13 bases remaining between them. This CDR3 is 14 amino acids long.

Comment on this clonotype: An end of the junction differs from the germline gene, which may be a read error. The V call is TRBV7-6, the J call TRBJ1-1, with a possible D match to TRBD1 (5 bases). CDR1 is SGHVS and CDR2 is FNYEAQ in the germline V gene. The CDR3 is 13 amino acids. Here the CDR3 DNA reads TGTGGCAGCAGCTTACCTGGAGAGGGGGAAGCTTTCTTT. As protein: CGSSLPGEGEAFF. Combining the CDR3 with reference TRBV7-6 and TRBJ1-1 gives the whole variable domain GAGVSQSPRYKVTKRGQDVALRCDPISGHVSLYWYRQALGQGPEFLTYFNYEAQQDKSGLPNDRFSAERPEGSISTLTIQRTEQRDSAMYRCGSSLPGEGEAFFGQGTRLTVV.

The V gene is TRBV2, the J gene TRBJ2-7, with a possible D match to TRBD1 (6 bases). This CDR3 is 13 amino acids long. Looked up from germline, CDR1 is SNHLY and CDR2 is FYNNEI. V lost 3 bases, J lost 8 bases, and 14 bases lay in between. The CDR3 protein is CASSDTTGQQQYV. As DNA, the CDR3 is TGTGCCAGCAGTGACACGACAGGTCAACAGCAGTACGTC.

This clonotype was detected only a few times. The chain recombines TRBV6-8 with TRBJ2-1; the match to TRBD1 covers 7 bases. The CDR3 runs to 16 residues. After removal of 7 bases from V and 4 bases from J, the junction contained 13 bases not matched to a gene. Germline V gives CDR1 MNHGY, CDR2 SAAAGT. The CDR3 DNA reads as TGTGCCAGCACCCTTACCCCCGGGACAGTTTACAATGAGCAGTTCTTC. Amino acids: CASTLTPGTVYNEQFF.

This clonotype was observed at least ten times. The chain employs TRBV7-8 and TRBJ1-2; tentative D call: TRBD1 (6 bases). V was clipped by 0 bases and J by 12 bases, with 14 bases between them. This CDR3 has 13 amino acids. Germline loops: CDR1 SGHVS, CDR2 FQNEAQ. In DNA form, the CDR3 reads TGTGCCAGCAGCTTAGCAATGGGACATCCCAACACCTTC. This encodes CASSLAMGHPNTF.

This clonotype was seen a handful of times. This sequence joins TRBV9 and TRBJ2-1; D tentatively reads TRBD1 or TRBD2 (6 bases each). Trimming pared 0 bases from V and 8 bases from J, leaving 15 bases between. From germline, CDR1 is SGDLS and CDR2 YYNGEE. This CDR3 has 15 amino acids. The CDR3 here is CASSVVGGNRDEQFF. As DNA, the CDR3 is TGTGCCAGCAGCGTAGTAGGGGGGAATAGGGATGAGCAGTTCTTC.

The table lists this clonotype with a count of one. This chain uses TRBV15 with TRBJ1-5; the match to TRBD1 covers 7 bases. This CDR3 is built from 15 residues. CDR1 is LNHNV and CDR2 is YYDKDF in the germline V gene (reference sequence). Unmatched junction bases numbered 6, after V lost 4 bases and J lost 3 bases. The CDR3 is CATSTDRVDNQPQHF. The CDR3 DNA follows: TGTGCCACCAGCACCGACAGGGTTGACAATCAGCCCCAGCATTTT. Variable domain in full (rest from reference TRBV15 and TRBJ1-5): DAMVIQNPRYQVTQFGKPVTLSCSQTLNHNVMYWYQQKSSQAPKLLFHYYDKDFNNEADTPDNFQSRRPNTSFCFLDIRSPGLGDTAMYLCATSTDRVDNQPQHFGDGTRLSIL.

This clonotype was counted many times. The rearrangement joins TRBV7-2 to TRBJ1-2; 7 bases are a match to TRBD1. Trimming took 5 bases from V and 3 from J; bases not matched to a gene: 6. There are 14 residues in the CDR3. The V gene's germline CDR1 is SGHTA and CDR2 FQGNSA. CDR3 DNA sequence: TGTGCCAGCAGCGCAGGCAGGGGGGACTATGGCTACACCTTC. Protein: CASSAGRGDYGYTF.

The chain recombines TRBV4-1 with TRBJ2-7; D gene unclear. This CDR3 has 13 residues. V was clipped by 5 bases and J by 3 bases, with 11 bases between them. CDR1 and CDR2 (germline): MGHRA, YSYEKL. CDR3 residues: CASSYDPSYEQYF. The CDR3 DNA reads TGCGCCAGCAGCTATGACCCGAGCTACGAGCAGTACTTC.

This chain connects TRBV29-1 to TRBJ2-4; 9 bases map to TRBD1. Germline-derived CDR1 and CDR2 are SQVTM and ANQGSEA. The CDR3 contains 13 residues. V shed 6 bases and J 9 bases; nucleotides not matched to a gene: 9. CDR3 sequence: CSVLDRGIVIQYF. CDR3 DNA sequence: TGCAGCGTCCTGGACAGGGGAATAGTCATTCAGTACTTC.

This clonotype was recorded a few times. V gene TRBV10-3 combines with J gene TRBJ1-2; D is possibly TRBD1 (6 bases). This CDR3 has 14 amino acids. CDR1 is ENHRY, CDR2 SYGVKD, per germline. Between the trimmed V and J ends, which lost 11 bases and 6 bases, there was a span of 22 bases. The CDR3 bases are TGTGCCGTAATACAGGGCCATGGTGGTGATGGCTACACCTTC. Translating gives CAVIQGHGGDGYTF.

This clonotype turned up a few times. This chain uses TRBV25-1 with TRBJ2-3; D gene unclear. The CDR3 has 13 residues. Trimming shortened V by 6 bases and J by 6 bases, and 13 bases separated the two germline ends. Germline CDR1 reads MGHDK; CDR2 reads SYGVNS. CDR3 residues: CASRSPVADTQYF. CDR3 bases: TGTGCCAGCAGGTCCCCGGTTGCCGATACGCAGTATTTT.

This clonotype turned up a few times. The rearrangement links TRBV7-9 to TRBJ1-2; D not certain. The germline V and J ends were trimmed by 5 bases and 0 bases, with 16 bases remaining between them. CDR1 is SEHNR and CDR2 is FQNEAQ in the germline V gene (reference sequence). This CDR3 spans 16 amino acids. For the CDR3, the DNA is TGTGCCAGCAGCCCCCCGATTGTCAGAGCTAACTATGGCTACACCTTC. The encoded protein is CASSPPIVRANYGYTF.

V gene TRBV19 combines with J gene TRBJ1-2; D is perhaps TRBD1 (5 bases). The CDR3 contains 13 residues. Germline CDR1 reads LNHDA; CDR2 reads SQIVND (reference sequence). V lost 3 bases, J lost 7 bases, and 12 bases lay in between. The CDR3 DNA sequence: TGTGCCAGTAGTATGGACAATTTGTCTGGCTACACCTTC. The encoded protein is CASSMDNLSGYTF.

The gene calls are TRBV14 and TRBJ2-1; the D gene is possibly TRBD1 (6 bases). The CDR3 has 12 residues. The V gene's germline CDR1 is SGHDN and CDR2 FVKESK. V was shortened by 4 bases and J by 10 bases, with 11 bases between the two germline ends. CDR3 nucleotide sequence: TGTGCCAGCAGCCGAGGGACACTGGAGCAGTTCTTC. This translates into CASSRGTLEQFF.

The rearrangement uses TRBV2 and TRBJ1-2; TRBD1 agrees at 9 bases. The trim removed 7 bases at V and 5 bases at J, leaving 8 bases unmatched. The CDR3 spans 14 residues. Germline values: CDR1 SNHLY, CDR2 FYNNEI. The CDR3 DNA sequence: TGTGCCAGCACTCCGGGACAGGGTCGGTATGGCTACACCTTC. Its protein is CASTPGQGRYGYTF. Drawing the rest from reference TRBV2 and TRBJ1-2, the complete variable domain is EPEVTQTPSHQVTQMGQEVILRCVPISNHLYFYWYRQILGQKVEFLVSFYNNEISEKSEIFDDQFSVERPDGSNFTLKIRSTKLEDSAMYFCASTPGQGRYGYTFGSGTRLTVV.

This clonotype was recorded a few times. The chain joins TRBV7-9 to TRBJ2-1, with a weak D call TRBD1 (5 bases). Trimming pared 3 bases from V and 6 bases from J, leaving 18 bases between. CDR3 size: 16 residues. Germline CDR1 is SEHNR and CDR2 is FQNEAQ (reference sequence). The CDR3 spells CASSLGSGNLRNEQFF. The CDR3 bases are TGTGCCAGCAGCTTGGGGTCAGGGAATTTACGCAATGAGCAGTTCTTC.

This clonotype occurred a few times. The chain employs TRBV6-1 and TRBJ2-3; TRBD2 matches 7 bases. Germline assignment: CDR1 MNHNS and CDR2 SASEGT. CDR3 length: 15 amino acids. With V trimmed by 4 bases and J by 5 bases, 9 bases remained unmatched. The CDR3 loop is CASSGAGSLIDTQYF. In DNA form, the CDR3 reads TGTGCCAGCAGTGGAGCGGGGAGTCTTATAGATACGCAGTATTTT.

The genes are TRBV4-3 and TRBJ2-3, with a tentative D call TRBD2 (6 bases). V gave up 0 bases and J gave up 0 bases, with 10 bases separating them. The CDR3 length is 16 residues. The germline V gene has CDR1 LGHNA and CDR2 YSLEER. CDR3 residues: CASSQDLGGSTDTQYF. The CDR3 DNA is TGCGCCAGCAGCCAAGATCTTGGGGGGAGCACAGATACGCAGTATTTT.

J is TRBJ2-7 and V is TRBV10-3; D may correspond to TRBD1 or TRBD2 (5 bases each). The CDR3 consists of 12 residues. Germline loops: CDR1 ENHRY, CDR2 SYGVKD. V lost 10 bases and J lost 1, with 11 bases in between. This chain's CDR3 is CATWDGSYEQYF. CDR3 bases: TGTGCCACCTGGGACGGATCCTACGAGCAGTACTTC.

This clonotype was observed a few times. The V call is TRBV29-1, the J call TRBJ2-1, with TRBD1 matching over 9 bases. Germline loops: CDR1 SQVTM, CDR2 ANQGSEA. Trimming removed 6 bases from V and 0 bases from J; junction bases left unmatched: 3. The CDR3 consists of 14 residues. CDR3 DNA: TGCAGCGTCACGACAGGGGGCTCCTACAATGAGCAGTTCTTC. This encodes CSVTTGGSYNEQFF.